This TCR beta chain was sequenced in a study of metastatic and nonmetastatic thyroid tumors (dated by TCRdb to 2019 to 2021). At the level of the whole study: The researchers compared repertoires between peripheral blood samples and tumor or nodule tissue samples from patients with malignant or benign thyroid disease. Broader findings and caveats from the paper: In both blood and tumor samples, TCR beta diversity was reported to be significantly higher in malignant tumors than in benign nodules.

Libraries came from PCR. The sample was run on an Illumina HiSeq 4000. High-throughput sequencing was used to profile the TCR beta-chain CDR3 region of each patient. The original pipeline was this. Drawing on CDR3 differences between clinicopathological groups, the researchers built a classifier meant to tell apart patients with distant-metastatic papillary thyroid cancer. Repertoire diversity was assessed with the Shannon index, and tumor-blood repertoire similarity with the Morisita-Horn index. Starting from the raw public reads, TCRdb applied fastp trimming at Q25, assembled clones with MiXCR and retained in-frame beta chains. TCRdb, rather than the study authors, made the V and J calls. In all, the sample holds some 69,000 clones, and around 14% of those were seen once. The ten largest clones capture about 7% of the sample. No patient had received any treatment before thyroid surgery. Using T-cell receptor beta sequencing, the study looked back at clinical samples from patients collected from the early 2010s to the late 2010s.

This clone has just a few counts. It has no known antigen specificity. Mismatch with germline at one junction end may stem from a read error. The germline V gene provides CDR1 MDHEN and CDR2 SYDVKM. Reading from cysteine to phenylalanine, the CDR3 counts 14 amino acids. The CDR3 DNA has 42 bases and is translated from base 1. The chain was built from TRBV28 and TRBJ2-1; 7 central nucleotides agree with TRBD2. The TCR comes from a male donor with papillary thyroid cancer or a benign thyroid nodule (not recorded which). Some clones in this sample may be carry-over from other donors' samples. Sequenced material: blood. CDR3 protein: CASSLASGKGEHFF. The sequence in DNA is TGTGCCAGCAGCCTCGCTAGCGGTAAGGGTGAGCATTTCTTC.